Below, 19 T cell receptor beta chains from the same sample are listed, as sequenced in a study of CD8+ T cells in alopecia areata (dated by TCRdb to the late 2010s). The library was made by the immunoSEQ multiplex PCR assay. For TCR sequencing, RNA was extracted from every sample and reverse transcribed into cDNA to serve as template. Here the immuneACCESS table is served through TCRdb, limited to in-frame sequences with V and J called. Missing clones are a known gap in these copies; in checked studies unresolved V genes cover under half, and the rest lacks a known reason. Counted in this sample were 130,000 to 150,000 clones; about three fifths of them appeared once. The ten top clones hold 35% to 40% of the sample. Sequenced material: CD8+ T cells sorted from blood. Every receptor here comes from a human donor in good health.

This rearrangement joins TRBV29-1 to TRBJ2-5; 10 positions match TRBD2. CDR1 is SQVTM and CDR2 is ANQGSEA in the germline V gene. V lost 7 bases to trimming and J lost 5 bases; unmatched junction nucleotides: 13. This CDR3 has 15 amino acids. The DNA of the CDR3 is TGCAGCGCCGCCGTCGAGCGGGAGGGCAGGGAGACCCAGTACTTC. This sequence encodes CSAAVEREGRETQYF.

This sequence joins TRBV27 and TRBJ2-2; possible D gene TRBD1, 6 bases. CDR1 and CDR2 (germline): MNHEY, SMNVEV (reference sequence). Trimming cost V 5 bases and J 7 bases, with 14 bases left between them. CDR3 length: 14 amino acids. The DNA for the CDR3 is TGTGCCAGCAGTCGCCGACAGGACGGCGGGGAGCTGTTTTTT. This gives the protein CASSRRQDGGELFF.

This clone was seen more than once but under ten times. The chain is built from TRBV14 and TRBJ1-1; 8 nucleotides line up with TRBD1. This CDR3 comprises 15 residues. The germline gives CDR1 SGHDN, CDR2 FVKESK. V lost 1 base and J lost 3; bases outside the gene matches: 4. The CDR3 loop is CASSQVTGAYTEAFF. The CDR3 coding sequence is TGTGCCAGCAGCCAAGTGACAGGGGCGTACACTGAAGCTTTCTTT.

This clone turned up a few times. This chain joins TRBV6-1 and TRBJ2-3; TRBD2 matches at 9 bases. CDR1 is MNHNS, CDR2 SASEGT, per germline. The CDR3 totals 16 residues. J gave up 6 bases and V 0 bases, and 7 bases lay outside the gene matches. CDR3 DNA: TGTGCCAGCAGTGAAGCGAGGATAGCGGGAGTGGATACGCAGTATTTT. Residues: CASSEARIAGVDTQYF.

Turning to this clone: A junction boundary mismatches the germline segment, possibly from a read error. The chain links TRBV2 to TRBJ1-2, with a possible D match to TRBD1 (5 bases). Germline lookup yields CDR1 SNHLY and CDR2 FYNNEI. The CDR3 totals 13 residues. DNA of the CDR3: TGTGCCAGCATTGAAACAGGCTGGAGGGGCTACACCTTC. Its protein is CASIETGWRGYTF.

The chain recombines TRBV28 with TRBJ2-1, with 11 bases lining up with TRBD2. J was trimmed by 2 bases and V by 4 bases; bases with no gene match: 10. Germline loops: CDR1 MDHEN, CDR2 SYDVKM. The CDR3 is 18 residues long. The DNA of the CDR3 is TGTGCCAGCAGTTCACAACCCGTAGCGGGAGGGCCCTACAATGAGCAGTTCTTC. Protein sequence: CASSSQPVAGGPYNEQFF.

CDR3: CASSTPEDQGKLFF. CDR3 DNA: TGTGCCAGCAGCACCCCCGAGGATCAAGGAAAACTGTTTTTT. This chain links TRBV7-9 with TRBJ1-4; no clear D. V shed 5 bases and J shed 10 bases, with 17 bases lying between them. CDR3 length: 14 amino acids. The V gene's germline CDR1 is SEHNR and CDR2 FQNEAQ (reference sequence).

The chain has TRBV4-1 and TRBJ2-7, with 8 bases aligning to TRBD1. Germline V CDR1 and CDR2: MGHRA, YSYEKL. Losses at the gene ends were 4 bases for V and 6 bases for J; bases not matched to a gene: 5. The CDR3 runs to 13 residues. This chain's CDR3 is CASSPTGVGEQYF. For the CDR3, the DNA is TGCGCCAGCAGCCCGACAGGGGTGGGCGAGCAGTACTTC.

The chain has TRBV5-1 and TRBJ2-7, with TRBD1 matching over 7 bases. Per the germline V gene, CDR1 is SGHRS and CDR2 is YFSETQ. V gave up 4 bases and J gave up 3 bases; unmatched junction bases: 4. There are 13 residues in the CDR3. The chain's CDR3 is CASSVGQDYEQYF. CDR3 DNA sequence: TGCGCCAGCAGCGTCGGACAGGACTACGAGCAGTACTTC.

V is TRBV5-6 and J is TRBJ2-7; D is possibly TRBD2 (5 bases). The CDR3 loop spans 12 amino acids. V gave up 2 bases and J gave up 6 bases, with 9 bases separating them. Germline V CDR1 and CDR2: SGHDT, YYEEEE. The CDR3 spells CASSFGVSEQYF. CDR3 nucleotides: TGTGCCAGCAGCTTCGGGGTCTCCGAGCAGTACTTC.

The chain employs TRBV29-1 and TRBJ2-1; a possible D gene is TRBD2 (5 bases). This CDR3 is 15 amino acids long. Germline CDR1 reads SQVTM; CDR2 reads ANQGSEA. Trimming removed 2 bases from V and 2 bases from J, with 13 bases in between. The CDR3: CSVEMSDGTYNEQFF. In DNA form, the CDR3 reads TGCAGCGTTGAAATGTCCGACGGGACCTACAATGAGCAGTTCTTC.

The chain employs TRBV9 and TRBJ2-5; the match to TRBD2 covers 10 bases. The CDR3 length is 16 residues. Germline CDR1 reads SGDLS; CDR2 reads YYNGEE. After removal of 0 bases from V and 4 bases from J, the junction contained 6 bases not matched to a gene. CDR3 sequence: CASSVGSAGGGETQYF. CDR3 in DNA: TGTGCCAGCAGCGTAGGATCAGCGGGAGGGGGAGAGACCCAGTACTTC.

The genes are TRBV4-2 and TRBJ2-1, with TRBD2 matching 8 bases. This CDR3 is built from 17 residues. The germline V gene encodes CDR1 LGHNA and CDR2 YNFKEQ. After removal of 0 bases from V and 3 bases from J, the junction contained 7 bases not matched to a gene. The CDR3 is CASSQDGRTSNYNEQFF. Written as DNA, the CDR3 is TGTGCCAGCAGCCAAGATGGTCGGACTAGCAACTACAATGAGCAGTTCTTC.

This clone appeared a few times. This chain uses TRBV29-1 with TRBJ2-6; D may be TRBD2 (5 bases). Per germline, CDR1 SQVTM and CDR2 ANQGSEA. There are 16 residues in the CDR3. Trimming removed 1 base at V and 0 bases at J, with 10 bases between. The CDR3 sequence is CSVEVRAGSGANVLTF. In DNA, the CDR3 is TGCAGCGTTGAAGTGCGGGCAGGCTCTGGGGCCAACGTCCTGACTTTC.

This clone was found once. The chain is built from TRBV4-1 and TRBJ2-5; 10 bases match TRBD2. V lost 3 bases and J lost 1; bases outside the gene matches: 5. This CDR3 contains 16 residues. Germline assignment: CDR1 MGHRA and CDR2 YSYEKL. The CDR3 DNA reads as TGCGCCAGCAGCCATCCTAGCGGGAGTCGCCAAGAGACCCAGTACTTC. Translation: CASSHPSGSRQETQYF.

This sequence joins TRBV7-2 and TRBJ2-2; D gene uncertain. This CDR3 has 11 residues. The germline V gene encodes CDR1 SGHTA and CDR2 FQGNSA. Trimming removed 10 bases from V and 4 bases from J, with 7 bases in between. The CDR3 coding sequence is TGTGCCACCCCCGGCACCGGGGAGCTGTTTTTT. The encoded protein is CATPGTGELFF.

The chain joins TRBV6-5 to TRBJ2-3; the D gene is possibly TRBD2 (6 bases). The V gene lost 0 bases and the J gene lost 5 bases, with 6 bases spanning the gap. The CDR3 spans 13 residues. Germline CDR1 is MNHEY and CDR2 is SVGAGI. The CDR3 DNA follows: TGTGCCAGCAGTTACTCAGCGGGAGATACGCAGTATTTT. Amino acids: CASSYSAGDTQYF.

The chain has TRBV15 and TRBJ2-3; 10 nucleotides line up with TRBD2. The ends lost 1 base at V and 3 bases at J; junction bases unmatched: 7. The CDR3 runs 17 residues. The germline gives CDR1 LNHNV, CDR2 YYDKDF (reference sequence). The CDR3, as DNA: TGTGCCACCAGCAGAGTTTTAGCGGGAGGCTGGACAGATACGCAGTATTTT. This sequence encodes CATSRVLAGGWTDTQYF.

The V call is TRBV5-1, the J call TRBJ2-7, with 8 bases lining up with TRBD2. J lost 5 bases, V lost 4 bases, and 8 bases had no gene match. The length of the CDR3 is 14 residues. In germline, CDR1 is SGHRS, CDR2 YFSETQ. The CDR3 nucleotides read TGCGCCAGCAGCCCGGGGACTAGTCTGCACGAGCAGTACTTC. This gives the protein CASSPGTSLHEQYF.